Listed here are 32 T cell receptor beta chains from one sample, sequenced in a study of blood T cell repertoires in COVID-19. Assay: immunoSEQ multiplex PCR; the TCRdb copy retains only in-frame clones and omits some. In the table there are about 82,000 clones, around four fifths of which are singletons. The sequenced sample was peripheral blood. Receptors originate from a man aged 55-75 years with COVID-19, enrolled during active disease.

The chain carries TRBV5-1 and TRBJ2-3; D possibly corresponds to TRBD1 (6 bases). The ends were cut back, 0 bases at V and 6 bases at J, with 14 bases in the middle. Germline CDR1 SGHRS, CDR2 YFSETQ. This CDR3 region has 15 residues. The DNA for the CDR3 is TGCGCCAGCAGCTTGGAGTCCAGGGGAGAGGATACGCAGTATTTT. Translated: CASSLESRGEDTQYF.

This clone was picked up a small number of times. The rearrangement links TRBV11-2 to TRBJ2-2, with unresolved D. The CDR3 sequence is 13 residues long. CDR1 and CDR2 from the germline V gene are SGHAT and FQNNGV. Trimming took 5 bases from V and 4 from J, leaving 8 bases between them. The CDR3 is CASSVEFTGELFF. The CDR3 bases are TGTGCCAGCAGCGTCGAGTTCACCGGGGAGCTGTTTTTT.

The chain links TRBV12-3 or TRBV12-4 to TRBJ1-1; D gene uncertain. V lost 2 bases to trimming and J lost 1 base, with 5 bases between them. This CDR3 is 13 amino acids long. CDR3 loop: CASSLSRNTEAFF. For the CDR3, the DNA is TGTGCCAGCAGTTTATCCAGGAACACTGAAGCTTTCTTT.

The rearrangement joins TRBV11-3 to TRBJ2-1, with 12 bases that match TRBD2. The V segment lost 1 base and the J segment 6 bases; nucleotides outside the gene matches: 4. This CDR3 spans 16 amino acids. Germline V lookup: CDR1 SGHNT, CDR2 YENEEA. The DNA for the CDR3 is TGTGCCAGCAGCTTAGCCGGACTAGCGGGACCCAATGAGCAGTTCTTC. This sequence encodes CASSLAGLAGPNEQFF.

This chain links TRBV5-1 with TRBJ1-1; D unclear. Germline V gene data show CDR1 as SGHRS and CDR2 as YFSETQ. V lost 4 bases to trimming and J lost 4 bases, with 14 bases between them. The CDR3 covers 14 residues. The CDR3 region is CASSIGPGSTEAFF. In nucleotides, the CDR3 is TGCGCCAGCAGCATCGGGCCCGGGAGCACTGAAGCTTTCTTT.

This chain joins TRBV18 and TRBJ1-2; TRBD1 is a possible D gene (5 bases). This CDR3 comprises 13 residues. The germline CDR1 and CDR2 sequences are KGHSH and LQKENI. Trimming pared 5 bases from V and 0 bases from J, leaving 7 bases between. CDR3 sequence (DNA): TGTGCCAGCTCAGGGACTGCTAACTATGGCTACACCTTC. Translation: CASSGTANYGYTF.

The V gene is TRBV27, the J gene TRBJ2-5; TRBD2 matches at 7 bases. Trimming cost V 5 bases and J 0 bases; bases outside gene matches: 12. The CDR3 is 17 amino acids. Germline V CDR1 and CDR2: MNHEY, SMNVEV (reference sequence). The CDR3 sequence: CASSPYYPSGNQETQYF. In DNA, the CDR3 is TGTGCCAGCAGTCCCTATTATCCTAGCGGAAACCAAGAGACCCAGTACTTC.

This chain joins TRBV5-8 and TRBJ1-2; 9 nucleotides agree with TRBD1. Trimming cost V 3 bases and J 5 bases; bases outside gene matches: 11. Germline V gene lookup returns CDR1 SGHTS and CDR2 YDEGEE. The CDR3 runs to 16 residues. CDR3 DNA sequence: TGTGCCAGCAGCTCCCTACAGGGGGCCGGCGGGTATGGCTACACCTTC. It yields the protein CASSSLQGAGGYGYTF.

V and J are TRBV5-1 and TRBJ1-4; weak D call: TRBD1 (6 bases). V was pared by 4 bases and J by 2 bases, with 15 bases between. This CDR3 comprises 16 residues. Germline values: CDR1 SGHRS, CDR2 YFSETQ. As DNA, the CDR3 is TGCGCCAGCAGCCCGGACAGCCCCGCTACTAATGAAAAACTGTTTTTT. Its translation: CASSPDSPATNEKLFF.

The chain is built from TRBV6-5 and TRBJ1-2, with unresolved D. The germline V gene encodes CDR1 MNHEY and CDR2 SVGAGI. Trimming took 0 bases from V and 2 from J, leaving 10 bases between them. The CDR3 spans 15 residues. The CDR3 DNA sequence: TGTGCCAGCAGTTACTCGATGGAGGTGAACTATGGCTACACCTTC. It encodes CASSYSMEVNYGYTF.

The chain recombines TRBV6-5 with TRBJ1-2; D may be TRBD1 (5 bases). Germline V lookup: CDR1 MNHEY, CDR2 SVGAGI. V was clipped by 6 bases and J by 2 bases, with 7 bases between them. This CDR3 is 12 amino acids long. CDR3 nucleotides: TGTGCCAGCAGAGACAGAAACTATGGCTACACCTTC. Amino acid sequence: CASRDRNYGYTF.

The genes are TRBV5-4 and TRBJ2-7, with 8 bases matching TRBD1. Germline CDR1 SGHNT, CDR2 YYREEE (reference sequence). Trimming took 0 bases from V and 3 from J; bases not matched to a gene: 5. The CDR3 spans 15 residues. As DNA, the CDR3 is TGTGCCAGCAGCTTGGATCTGACAGGGGTCTACGAGCAGTACTTC. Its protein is CASSLDLTGVYEQYF. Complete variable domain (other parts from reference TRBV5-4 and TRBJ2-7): ETGVTQSPTHLIKTRGQQVTLRCSSQSGHNTVSWYQQALGQGPQFIFQYYREEENGRGNFPPRFSGLQFPNYSSELNVNALELDDSALYLCASSLDLTGVYEQYFGPGTRLTVT.

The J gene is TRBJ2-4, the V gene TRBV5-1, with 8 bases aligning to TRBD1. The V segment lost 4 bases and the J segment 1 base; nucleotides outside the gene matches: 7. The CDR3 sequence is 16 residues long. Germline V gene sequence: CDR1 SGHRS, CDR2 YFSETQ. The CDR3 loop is CASSMGQVVAKNIQYF. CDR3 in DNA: TGCGCCAGCAGCATGGGACAGGTAGTGGCCAAAAACATTCAGTACTTC.

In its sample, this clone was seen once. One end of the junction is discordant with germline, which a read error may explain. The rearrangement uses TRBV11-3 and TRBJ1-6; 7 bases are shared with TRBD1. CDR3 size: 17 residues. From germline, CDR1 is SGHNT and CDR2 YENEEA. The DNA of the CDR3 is TGTGCCAGCGGCTTTGGACAGGCGAGCTCCTATAATTCACCCCTCCACTTT. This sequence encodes CASGFGQASSYNSPLHF.

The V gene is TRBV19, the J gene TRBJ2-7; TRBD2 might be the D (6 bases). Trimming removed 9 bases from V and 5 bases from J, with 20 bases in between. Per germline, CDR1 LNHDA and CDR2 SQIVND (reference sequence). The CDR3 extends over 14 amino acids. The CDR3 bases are TGTGCCAGAGCCAAGGCGGGGAACTTGCACGAGCAGTACTTC. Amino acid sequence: CARAKAGNLHEQYF.

CDR3 DNA sequence: TGTGCCAGCAGTCGCTACCTCTCCCCCTCCACAGATACGCAGTATTTT. It codes for CASSRYLSPSTDTQYF. This chain links TRBV3-1 (or the pseudogene TRBV3-2) with TRBJ2-3; unclear D gene. There are 16 residues in the CDR3. V lost 6 bases and J 2 bases, leaving 18 bases between the germline ends. The germline CDR1 and CDR2 sequences are LGHDT and YNNKEL (reference sequence).

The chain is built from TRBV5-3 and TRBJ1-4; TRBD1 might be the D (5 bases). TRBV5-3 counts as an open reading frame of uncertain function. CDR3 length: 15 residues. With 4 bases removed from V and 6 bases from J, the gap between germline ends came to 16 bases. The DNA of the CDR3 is TGTGCCAGAAGCGGGGCCCGTTCGAGAGATGAAAAACTGTTTTTT. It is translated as CARSGARSRDEKLFF.

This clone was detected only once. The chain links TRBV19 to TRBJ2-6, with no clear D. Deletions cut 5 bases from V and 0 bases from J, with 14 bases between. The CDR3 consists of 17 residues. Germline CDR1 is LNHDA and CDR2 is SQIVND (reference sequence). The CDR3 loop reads CASSFVTLSSGANVLTF. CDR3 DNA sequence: TGTGCCAGTAGTTTCGTGACACTCAGCTCTGGGGCCAACGTCCTGACTTTC.

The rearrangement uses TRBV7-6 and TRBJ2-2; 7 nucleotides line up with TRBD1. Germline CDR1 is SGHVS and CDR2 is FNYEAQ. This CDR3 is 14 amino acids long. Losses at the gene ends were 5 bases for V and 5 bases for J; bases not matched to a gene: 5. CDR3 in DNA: TGTGCCAGCAGCGGGGACAGAGGAACCGGGGAGCTGTTTTTT. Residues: CASSGDRGTGELFF.

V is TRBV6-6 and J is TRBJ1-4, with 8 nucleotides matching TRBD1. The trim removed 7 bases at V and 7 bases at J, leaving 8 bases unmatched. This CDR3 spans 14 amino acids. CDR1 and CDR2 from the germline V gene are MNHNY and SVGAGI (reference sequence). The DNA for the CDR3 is TGTGCCAGCACCCGGACAGGGCTAGGTGAAAAACTGTTTTTT. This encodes CASTRTGLGEKLFF.

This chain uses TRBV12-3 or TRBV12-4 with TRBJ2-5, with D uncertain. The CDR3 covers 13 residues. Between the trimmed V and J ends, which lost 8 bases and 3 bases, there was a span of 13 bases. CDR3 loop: CASDRYGEETQYF. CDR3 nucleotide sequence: TGTGCCAGCGACCGATATGGAGAAGAGACCCAGTACTTC.

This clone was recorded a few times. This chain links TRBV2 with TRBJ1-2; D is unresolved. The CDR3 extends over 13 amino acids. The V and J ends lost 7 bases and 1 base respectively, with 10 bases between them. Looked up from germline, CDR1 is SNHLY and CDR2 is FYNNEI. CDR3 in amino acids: CASTTQINYGYTF. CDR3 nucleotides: TGTGCCAGCACAACACAGATTAACTATGGCTACACCTTC.

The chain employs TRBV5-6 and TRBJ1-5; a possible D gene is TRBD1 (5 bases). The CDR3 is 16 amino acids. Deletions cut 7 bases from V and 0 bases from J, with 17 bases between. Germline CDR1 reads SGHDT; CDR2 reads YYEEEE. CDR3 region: CASHPGGYNSNQPQHF. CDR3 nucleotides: TGTGCCAGCCATCCGGGGGGGTACAATAGCAATCAGCCCCAGCATTTT.

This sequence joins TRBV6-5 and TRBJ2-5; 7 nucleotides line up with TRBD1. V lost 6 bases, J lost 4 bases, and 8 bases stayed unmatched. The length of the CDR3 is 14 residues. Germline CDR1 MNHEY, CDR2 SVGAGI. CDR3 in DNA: TGTGCCAGCAGCCCAGGGGGTATAGGAGAGACCCAGTACTTC. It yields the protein CASSPGGIGETQYF.

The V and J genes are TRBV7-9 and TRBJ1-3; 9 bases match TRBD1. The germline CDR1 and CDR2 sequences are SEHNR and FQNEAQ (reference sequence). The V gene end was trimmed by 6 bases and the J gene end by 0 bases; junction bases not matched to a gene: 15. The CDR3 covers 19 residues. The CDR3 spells CASSWPGQGFTFSGNTIYF. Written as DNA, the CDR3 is TGTGCCAGCAGTTGGCCGGGACAGGGCTTTACCTTCTCTGGAAACACCATATATTTT. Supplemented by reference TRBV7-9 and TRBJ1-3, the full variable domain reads DTGVSQNPRHKITKRGQNVTFRCDPISEHNRLYWYRQTLGQGPEFLTYFQNEAQLEKSRLLSDRFSAERPKGSFSTLEIQRTEQGDSAMYLCASSWPGQGFTFSGNTIYFGEGSWLTVV.

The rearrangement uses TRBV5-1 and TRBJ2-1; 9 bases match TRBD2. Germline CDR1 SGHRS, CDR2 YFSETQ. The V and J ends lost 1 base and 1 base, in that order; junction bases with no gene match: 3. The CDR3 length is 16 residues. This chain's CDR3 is CASSLLSGSSYNEQFF. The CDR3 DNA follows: TGCGCCAGCAGCTTGCTTAGCGGGAGTTCCTACAATGAGCAGTTCTTC.

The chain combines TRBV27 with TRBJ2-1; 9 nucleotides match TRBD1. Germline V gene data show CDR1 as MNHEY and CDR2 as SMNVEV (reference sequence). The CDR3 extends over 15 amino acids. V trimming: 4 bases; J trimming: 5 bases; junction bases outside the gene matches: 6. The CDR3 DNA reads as TGTGCCAGCAGTTCAGGGACAGGGTTGGACAATGAGCAGTTCTTC. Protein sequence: CASSSGTGLDNEQFF.

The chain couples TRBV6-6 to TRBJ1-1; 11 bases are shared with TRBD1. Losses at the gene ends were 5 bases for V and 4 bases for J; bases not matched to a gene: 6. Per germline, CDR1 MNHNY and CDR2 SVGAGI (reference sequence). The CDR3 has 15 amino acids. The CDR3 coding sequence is TGTGCCAGCAGTAACCGGGACAGGGGGAGCACTGAAGCTTTCTTT. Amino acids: CASSNRDRGSTEAFF.

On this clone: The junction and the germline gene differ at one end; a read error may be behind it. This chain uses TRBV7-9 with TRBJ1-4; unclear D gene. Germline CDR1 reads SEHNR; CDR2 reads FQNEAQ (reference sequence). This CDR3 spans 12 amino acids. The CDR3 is CASSSPEAPALF. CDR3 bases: TGTGCCAGCAGTTCTCCCGAGGCCCCAGCTCTTTTT.

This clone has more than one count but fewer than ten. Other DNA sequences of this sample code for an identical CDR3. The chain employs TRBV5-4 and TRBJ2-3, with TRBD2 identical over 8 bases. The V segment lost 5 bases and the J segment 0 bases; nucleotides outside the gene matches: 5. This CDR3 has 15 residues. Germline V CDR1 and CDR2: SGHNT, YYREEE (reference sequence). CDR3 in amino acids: CASRDQRGSTDTQYF. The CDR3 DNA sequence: TGTGCCAGCAGGGATCAGCGGGGGAGCACAGATACGCAGTATTTT.

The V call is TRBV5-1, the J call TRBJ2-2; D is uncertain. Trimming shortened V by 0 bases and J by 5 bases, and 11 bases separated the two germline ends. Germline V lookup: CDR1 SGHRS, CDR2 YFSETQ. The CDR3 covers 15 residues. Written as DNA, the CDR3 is TGCGCCAGCAGCTTGGTAATTGTCGGGACCGGGGAGCTGTTTTTT. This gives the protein CASSLVIVGTGELFF.

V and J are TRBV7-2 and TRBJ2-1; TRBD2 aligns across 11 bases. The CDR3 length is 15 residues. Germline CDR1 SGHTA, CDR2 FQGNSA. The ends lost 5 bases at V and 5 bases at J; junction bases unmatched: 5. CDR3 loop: CASSLGLAAHNEQFF. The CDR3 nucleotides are TGTGCCAGCAGCCTGGGACTAGCGGCGCACAATGAGCAGTTCTTC.